These 32 T cell receptor beta chains were all obtained from the same sample, sequenced in a study of Graves' ophthalmopathy and Graves' hyperthyroidism. RNA served as the template for amplifying TCR beta CDR3 regions. HTBI primers primed a first-round RT-PCR, and a second-round multiplex PCR followed. Via MiXCR, TCRdb re-called the multiplex PCR reads, giving one row per CDR3 protein. The sample yields 200,000 to 250,000 distinct CDR3 sequences, 20% to 25% seen once. Sample: peripheral blood. All receptors come from a woman aged 50 to 60 with Graves' ophthalmopathy.

This clonotype was recorded at least ten times. The chain recombines TRBV20-1 with TRBJ2-7; 7 bases align to TRBD2. Germline CDR1 DFQATT, CDR2 SNEGSKA (reference sequence). The length of the CDR3 is 13 residues. DNA for the CDR3: TGCAGCGATCTTAGGACTAGTTTAGACGAGCAGTACTTC. Translated, it gives CSDLRTSLDEQYF.

In this sample, this clonotype turned up many times. V usage is TRBV10-3 and J usage is TRBJ2-7; D unclear. Deletions cut 0 bases from V and 1 base from J, with 7 bases between. The CDR3 runs to 14 residues. Germline loops: CDR1 ENHRY, CDR2 SYGVKD. CDR3 loop: CAISESPGSYEQYF. CDR3 nucleotide sequence: TGTGCCATCAGTGAGTCGCCAGGTTCCTACGAGCAGTACTTC.

This clonotype was seen ten or more times. The chain recombines TRBV6-6 with TRBJ1-2, with a weak D call TRBD1 (5 bases). Germline values: CDR1 MNHNY, CDR2 SVGAGI (reference sequence). The CDR3 is made up of 16 amino acids. Trimming cost V 0 bases and J 4 bases, with 15 bases left between them. The CDR3 reads CASSYSGGAVPYGYTF. As DNA, the CDR3 is TGTGCCAGCAGTTACTCGGGTGGGGCGGTTCCCTATGGCTACACCTTC.

This clonotype has a count of ten or more. The J gene is TRBJ1-2, the V gene TRBV6-1; no firm D call. The CDR3 has 9 amino acids. V shed 11 bases and J shed 8 bases, with 9 bases lying between them. Germline CDR1 and CDR2: MNHNS and SASEGT. The CDR3 DNA is TGTGCCCACCTTTTGGGCTACACCTTC. Its protein product is CAHLLGYTF.

The table lists this clonotype with many counts. The rearrangement uses TRBV7-2 and TRBJ2-7, with TRBD1 matching 7 bases. After removal of 5 bases from V and 2 bases from J, the junction contained 6 bases not matched to a gene. Germline V gene data show CDR1 as SGHTA and CDR2 as FQGNSA. The CDR3 spans 14 residues. Here the CDR3 DNA reads TGTGCCAGCAGCCTGGACAGGTGGGCCTACGAGCAGTACTTC. It specifies CASSLDRWAYEQYF.

This clonotype was observed at least ten times. V gene TRBV12-3 or TRBV12-4 combines with J gene TRBJ1-5; D is uncertain. V was pared by 2 bases and J by 6 bases, with 8 bases between. CDR3 length: 13 amino acids. The CDR3 loop is CASSLTSGQPQHF. CDR3 nucleotides: TGTGCCAGCAGTTTAACATCAGGTCAGCCCCAGCATTTT.

This rearrangement joins TRBV4-1 to TRBJ2-6; D unresolved. Germline assignment: CDR1 MGHRA and CDR2 YSYEKL. This CDR3 contains 16 residues. V gave up 1 base and J gave up 2 bases, with 9 bases separating them. The CDR3 reads CASSQGVGAGANVLTF. Written as DNA, the CDR3 is TGCGCCAGCAGCCAAGGAGTCGGCGCTGGGGCCAACGTCCTGACTTTC.

This sequence joins TRBV6-1 and TRBJ2-2; 7 bases map to TRBD2. CDR1 and CDR2 from the germline V gene are MNHNS and SASEGT. This CDR3 has 14 amino acids. The CDR3 sequence is CVAGAAGVAGELFF. As DNA, the CDR3 is TGTGTTGCCGGGGCGGCGGGAGTGGCCGGGGAGCTGTTTTTT.

The sample holds many counts of this clonotype. V usage is TRBV6-5 and J usage is TRBJ1-1; TRBD1 might be the D (6 bases). The CDR3 has 12 residues. V was shortened by 2 bases and J by 7 bases, with 8 bases between the two germline ends. Germline CDR1 is MNHEY and CDR2 is SVGAGI. CDR3 protein: CASSYIRGEAFF. The CDR3, as DNA: TGTGCCAGCAGTTACATCAGGGGTGAAGCTTTCTTT.

This chain connects TRBV19 to TRBJ1-5, with a weak D call TRBD1 (5 bases). Germline values: CDR1 LNHDA, CDR2 SQIVND (reference sequence). Trimming cost V 5 bases and J 5 bases, with 10 bases left between them. This CDR3 has 13 residues. CDR3 nucleotides: TGTGCCAGTAGTGTGGTGGGGGATCAGCCCCAGCATTTT. Encoded protein: CASSVVGDQPQHF.

J is TRBJ2-5 and V is TRBV12-3 or TRBV12-4; 8 nucleotides align to TRBD2. V lost 4 bases and J lost 5; bases outside the gene matches: 18. The CDR3 consists of 18 residues. The CDR3, as DNA: TGTGCCAGCAGTTCCCCCTTCATAGCGGGGTCCGAAAGGGAGACCCAGTACTTC. Translated: CASSSPFIAGSERETQYF.

This clonotype has at least ten counts. V gene TRBV12-3 or TRBV12-4 combines with J gene TRBJ1-6; 8 positions match TRBD1. The CDR3 has 16 amino acids. After removal of 9 bases from V and 8 bases from J, the junction contained 15 bases not matched to a gene. CDR3 sequence reads: CASGGQGAPNYSPLHF. The CDR3 coding sequence is TGTGCCAGTGGGGGGCAGGGGGCACCCAACTATTCACCCCTCCACTTT.

This clonotype was detected many times. The chain recombines TRBV5-1 with TRBJ2-7; 9 bases align to TRBD1. Trimming took 5 bases from V and 1 from J; bases not matched to a gene: 13. This CDR3 comprises 17 residues. Germline V gives CDR1 SGHRS, CDR2 YFSETQ. In DNA form, the CDR3 reads TGCGCCAGCAGTCCCCAGGGGGACAGGGCGTTATCCTACGAGCAGTACTTC. This codes for CASSPQGDRALSYEQYF. Filled out from reference TRBV5-1 and TRBJ2-7, the complete variable domain reads KAGVTQTPRYLIKTRGQQVTLSCSPISGHRSVSWYQQTPGQGLQFLFEYFSETQRNKGNFPGRFSGRQFSNSRSEMNVSTLELGDSALYLCASSPQGDRALSYEQYFGPGTRLTVT.

The table lists this clonotype with many counts. This chain links TRBV28 with TRBJ2-5; 12 nucleotides match TRBD2. The CDR3 consists of 15 residues. From germline, CDR1 is MDHEN and CDR2 SYDVKM. Trimming removed 5 bases from V and 5 bases from J; junction bases left unmatched: 6. In nucleotides, the CDR3 is TGTGCCAGCAGTCCCGCTAGCGGGAGGGTTGAGACCCAGTACTTC. This translates into CASSPASGRVETQYF.

This clonotype was observed at least ten times. This rearrangement joins TRBV12-3 or TRBV12-4 to TRBJ1-1, with D unresolved. The length of the CDR3 is 14 residues. The germline V and J ends were trimmed by 7 bases and 7 bases, with 19 bases remaining between them. The CDR3 bases are TGTGCCAGCACCCAATTGAATTCGCGCAGTGAAGCTTTCTTT. This gives the protein CASTQLNSRSEAFF.

In this sample, this clonotype turned up many times. The chain employs TRBV12-3 or TRBV12-4 and TRBJ1-4; D possibly corresponds to TRBD1 (6 bases). CDR3 length: 15 amino acids. V lost 4 bases to trimming and J lost 8 bases, with 17 bases between them. CDR3 residues: CASSSHGGRREKLFF. Here the CDR3 DNA reads TGTGCCAGCAGTTCCCATGGGGGCCGGAGGGAAAAACTGTTTTTT.

The rearrangement links TRBV4-1 to TRBJ1-5; weak D call: TRBD1 (5 bases). Germline CDR1 MGHRA, CDR2 YSYEKL. Trimming took off 3 bases at V and 0 bases at J, with 18 bases between the two ends. The CDR3 consists of 18 residues. The CDR3 bases are TGCGCCAGCAGCCAGACGGGACGGGCGGGTTATAGCAATCAGCCCCAGCATTTT. Its protein product is CASSQTGRAGYSNQPQHF.

This clonotype has a count of ten or more. This chain joins TRBV30 and TRBJ1-5, with D maybe TRBD1 (5 bases). CDR3 length equals 13 residues. Germline V gene data show CDR1 as GTSNPN and CDR2 as SVGIG (reference sequence). Trimming removed 1 base from V and 5 bases from J, with 9 bases in between. The CDR3 sequence: CAWSAGSHQPQHF. CDR3 DNA: TGTGCCTGGAGTGCAGGGTCCCATCAGCCCCAGCATTTT.

This clonotype has at least ten counts. The chain links TRBV6-4 to TRBJ1-5; D is uncertain. V lost 4 bases and J lost 4, with 29 bases in between. From germline, CDR1 is MRHNA and CDR2 SNTAGT. The CDR3 totals 20 residues. CDR3 DNA: TGTGCCAGCAGTGCCCAAGAACCGATCTCCGCAAGTCAAAGAAATCAGCCCCAGCATTTT. This translates into CASSAQEPISASQRNQPQHF.

This clonotype appeared many times. V is TRBV18 and J is TRBJ2-7, with 10 bases matching TRBD2. CDR3 length: 16 amino acids. The germline gives CDR1 KGHSH, CDR2 LQKENI. V shed 2 bases, J shed 4 bases, and the junction held 8 bases outside the gene matches. The CDR3 nucleotides are TGTGCCAGCTCACCAACCCGGGCTAGCGGGAGTTACGAGCAGTACTTC. Encoded protein: CASSPTRASGSYEQYF.

Ten or more counts support this clonotype. The rearrangement joins TRBV25-1 to TRBJ1-2; the D gene is possibly TRBD1 (5 bases). The V end was cut by 4 bases, the J end by 8 bases, with 17 bases between. This CDR3 comprises 14 residues. CDR1 and CDR2 (germline): MGHDK, SYGVNS. CDR3 residues: CASSVAQGSGGYTF. In nucleotides, the CDR3 is TGTGCCAGCAGTGTAGCCCAGGGATCGGGCGGCTACACCTTC.

The table lists this clonotype with a few counts. The chain is built from TRBV7-9 and TRBJ2-7; 9 bases are a match to TRBD2. Trimming cost V 4 bases and J 1 base; bases outside gene matches: 5. Germline V lookup: CDR1 SEHNR, CDR2 FQNEAQ (reference sequence). The CDR3 runs 15 residues. Here the CDR3 DNA reads TGTGCCAGCAGCTGGGCGGGAGGGCCGTCCTACGAGCAGTACTTC. Translated, it gives CASSWAGGPSYEQYF. Supplemented by reference TRBV7-9 and TRBJ2-7, the full variable domain reads DTGVSQNPRHKITKRGQNVTFRCDPISEHNRLYWYRQTLGQGPEFLTYFQNEAQLEKSRLLSDRFSAERPKGSFSTLEIQRTEQGDSAMYLCASSWAGGPSYEQYFGPGTRLTVT.

The table lists this clonotype with many counts. The chain carries TRBV7-2 and TRBJ2-7; maybe TRBD2 (5 bases). Germline CDR1 is SGHTA and CDR2 is FQGNSA. V lost 5 bases, J lost 1 base, and 12 bases lay in between. The CDR3 loop spans 14 amino acids. The CDR3 is CASSTHGESYEQYF. CDR3 bases: TGTGCCAGCAGCACTCACGGGGAGTCCTACGAGCAGTACTTC.

The chain carries TRBV5-1 and TRBJ2-5, with a weak D call TRBD1 (5 bases). V lost 4 bases to trimming and J lost 4 bases, with 14 bases between them. CDR1 is SGHRS and CDR2 is YFSETQ in the germline V gene. The length of the CDR3 is 14 residues. The CDR3 DNA reads as TGCGCCAGCAGCAAGAACAGGCTCCCAGAGACCCAGTACTTC. Translating gives CASSKNRLPETQYF.

This clonotype has a count of ten or more. The genes are TRBV4-1 and TRBJ1-6, with 7 bases that match TRBD1. The trim removed 0 bases at V and 8 bases at J, leaving 10 bases unmatched. This CDR3 comprises 17 residues. Germline lookup yields CDR1 MGHRA and CDR2 YSYEKL. The chain's CDR3 is CASSQDRKGGRYSPLHF. The CDR3 nucleotides read TGCGCCAGCAGCCAAGATCGAAAAGGGGGCCGGTATTCACCCCTCCACTTT.

At least ten counts were recorded for this clonotype. The chain recombines TRBV19 with TRBJ2-7, with unresolved D. Germline CDR1 reads LNHDA; CDR2 reads SQIVND (reference sequence). V was shortened by 5 bases and J by 5 bases, with 19 bases between the two germline ends. There are 15 residues in the CDR3. The CDR3 coding sequence is TGTGCCAGTAGTGTAAACAGCCCAACGAACAACGAGCAGTACTTC. This gives the protein CASSVNSPTNNEQYF.

This clonotype was observed many times. The rearrangement joins TRBV28 to TRBJ1-2, with D tentatively TRBD1 (6 bases). This CDR3 is built from 15 residues. Trimming cost V 6 bases and J 2 bases, with 16 bases left between them. Germline V gene data show CDR1 as MDHEN and CDR2 as SYDVKM. The CDR3 DNA reads TGTGCCAGCAGCCCCACCCGGGACATGAACTATGGCTACACCTTC. Amino acids: CASSPTRDMNYGYTF.

This clonotype came up many times. The chain employs TRBV2 and TRBJ2-7; D is ambiguous. V shed 6 bases and J shed 6 bases, with 9 bases lying between them. CDR1 is SNHLY and CDR2 is FYNNEI in the germline V gene. The CDR3 has 11 amino acids. The CDR3 DNA follows: TGTGCCAGCAGCTGGGAAGGCGAGCAGTACTTC. Translation: CASSWEGEQYF.

The genes are TRBV28 and TRBJ2-5; 7 bases align to TRBD1. There are 15 residues in the CDR3. Germline V gives CDR1 MDHEN, CDR2 SYDVKM. V was clipped by 3 bases and J by 5 bases; unmatched bases: 9. CDR3 residues: CASSFALTGRETQYF. CDR3 nucleotides: TGTGCCAGCAGTTTTGCCTTGACAGGGCGCGAGACCCAGTACTTC.

The table lists this clonotype with many counts. V and J are TRBV13 and TRBJ2-7; 12 bases are shared with TRBD2. Germline CDR1 PRHDT, CDR2 FYEKMQ (reference sequence). The length of the CDR3 is 14 residues. The trim removed 5 bases at V and 4 bases at J, leaving 3 bases unmatched. This CDR3 reads CASSRTSGTYEQYF. The DNA of the CDR3 is TGTGCCAGCAGCCGGACTAGCGGGACATACGAGCAGTACTTC.

In this sample, this clonotype turned up many times. V is TRBV20-1 and J is TRBJ2-5; no firm D call. This CDR3 comprises 15 residues. Trimming took 2 bases from V and 2 from J, leaving 15 bases between them. Germline-derived CDR1 and CDR2 are DFQATT and SNEGSKA (reference sequence). The CDR3 loop is CSARRDRAKQETQYF. CDR3 sequence (DNA): TGCAGTGCTAGAAGGGATCGAGCGAAACAAGAGACCCAGTACTTC.

This clonotype was detected many times. The rearrangement joins TRBV6-5 to TRBJ2-5; D uncertain. The germline V and J ends were trimmed by 4 bases and 6 bases, with 12 bases remaining between them. There are 13 residues in the CDR3. CDR1 and CDR2 from the germline V gene are MNHEY and SVGAGI. CDR3 sequence (DNA): TGTGCCAGCAGTTTGGACCGGGTACAGACCCAGTACTTC. This gives the protein CASSLDRVQTQYF.